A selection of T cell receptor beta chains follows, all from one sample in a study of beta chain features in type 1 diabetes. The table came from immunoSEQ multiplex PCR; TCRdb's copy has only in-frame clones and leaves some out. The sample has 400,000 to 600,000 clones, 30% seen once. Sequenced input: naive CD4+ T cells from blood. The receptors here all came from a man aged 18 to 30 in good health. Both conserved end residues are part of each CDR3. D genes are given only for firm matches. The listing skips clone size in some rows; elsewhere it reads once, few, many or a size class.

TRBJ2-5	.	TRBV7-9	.	CASSFAAGQETQYF	TGTGCCAGCAGCTTTGCCGCGGGACAAGAGACCCAGTACTTC
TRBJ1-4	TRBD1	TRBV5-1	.	CASRGQSTNEKLFF	TGCGCCAGTCGGGGACAGTCAACTAATGAAAAACTGTTTTTT
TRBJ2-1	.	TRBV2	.	CASSGEGGGNEQFF	TGTGCCAGCAGTGGGGAAGGGGGAGGAAATGAGCAGTTCTTC
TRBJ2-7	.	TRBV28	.	CASNSITAEQYF	TGTGCCAGCAACAGTATTACAGCAGAGCAGTACTTC
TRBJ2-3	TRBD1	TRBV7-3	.	CASSRQGGTDTQYF	TGTGCCAGCTCCAGACAGGGTGGCACAGATACGCAGTATTTT
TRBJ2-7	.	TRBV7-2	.	CASSLGDYEQYF	TGTGCCAGCAGCTTAGGGGACTACGAGCAGTACTTC
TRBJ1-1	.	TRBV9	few	CASSATGIDEAFF	TGTGCCAGCAGCGCAACAGGGATTGATGAAGCTTTCTTT
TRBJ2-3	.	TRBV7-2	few	CASSLRPRDTQYF	TGTGCCAGCAGCTTGCGCCCAAGGGATACGCAGTATTTT
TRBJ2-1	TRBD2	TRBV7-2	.	CASSQTSGSLPYNEQFF	TGTGCCAGCAGCCAGACTAGCGGGAGCCTCCCCTACAATGAGCAGTTCTTC
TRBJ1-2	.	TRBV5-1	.	CASSLTGINYGYTF	TGCGCCAGCAGCTTGACGGGGATTAACTATGGCTACACCTTC
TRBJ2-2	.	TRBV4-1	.	CASSQQAGRNANTGELFF	TGCGCCAGCAGCCAACAAGCCGGCAGGAACGCGAACACCGGGGAGCTGTTTTTT
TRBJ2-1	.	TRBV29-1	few	CSVQGTPSSYNEQFF	TGCAGCGTTCAAGGGACGCCGAGCTCCTACAATGAGCAGTTCTTC
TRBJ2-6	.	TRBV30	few	CAWSVLPEAGANVLTF	TGTGCCTGGAGTGTACTCCCGGAGGCTGGGGCCAACGTCCTGACTTTC
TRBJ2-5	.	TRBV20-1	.	CSASFGDQYF	TGCAGTGCTAGTTTCGGGGACCAGTACTTC
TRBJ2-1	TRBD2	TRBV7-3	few	CASSPMAGDYNEQFF	TGTGCCAGCAGCCCCATGGCGGGAGATTACAATGAGCAGTTCTTC
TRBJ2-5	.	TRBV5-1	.	CASSLQAQETQYF	TGCGCCAGCAGCTTGCAAGCACAAGAGACCCAGTACTTC
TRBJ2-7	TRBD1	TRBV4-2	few	CASRLGTGGYEQYF	TGTGCCAGCAGACTCGGGACAGGGGGGTACGAGCAGTACTTC
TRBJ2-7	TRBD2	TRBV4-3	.	CASSQETGTSVTYEQYF	TGCGCCAGCAGCCAGGAGACCGGGACTAGCGTCACCTACGAGCAGTACTTC
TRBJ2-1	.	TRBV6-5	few	CASSSQGKQFF	TGTGCCAGCTCATCACAGGGAAAGCAGTTCTTC
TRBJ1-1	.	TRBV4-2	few	CASSQAGVNTEAFF	TGTGCCAGCAGCCAAGCAGGGGTGAACACTGAAGCTTTCTTT
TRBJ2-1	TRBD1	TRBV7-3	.	CASSQDRGLYNEQFF	TGTGCCAGCAGCCAGGACAGGGGGCTCTACAATGAGCAGTTCTTC
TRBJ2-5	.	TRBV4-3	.	CASSQDRAETQYF	TGCGCCAGCAGCCAAGACAGGGCAGAGACCCAGTACTTC
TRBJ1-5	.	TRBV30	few	CAWSVAGNQPQHF	TGTGCCTGGAGTGTGGCCGGCAATCAGCCCCAGCATTTT
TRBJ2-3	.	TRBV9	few	CASSVGGFSTDTQYF	TGTGCCAGCAGCGTAGGGGGATTTAGCACAGATACGCAGTATTTT
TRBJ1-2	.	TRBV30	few	CAWSGGRGSGYTF	TGTGCCTGGAGTGGAGGCAGGGGCTCTGGCTACACCTTC
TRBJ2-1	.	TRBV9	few	CASSVGGYVYNEQFF	TGTGCCAGCAGCGTAGGGGGGTACGTGTACAATGAGCAGTTCTTC
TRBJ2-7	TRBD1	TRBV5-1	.	CASSTGVSSYEQYF	TGCGCCAGCAGCACAGGGGTTAGCTCCTACGAGCAGTACTTC
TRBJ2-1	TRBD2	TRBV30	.	CAWSEGSGSQFF	TGTGCCTGGAGTGAGGGTAGCGGGTCCCAGTTCTTC
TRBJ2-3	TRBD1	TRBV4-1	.	CASSQDAYPTGESTDTQYF	TGCGCCAGCAGCCAAGATGCATACCCTACAGGGGAGAGCACAGATACGCAGTATTTT
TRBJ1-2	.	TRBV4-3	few	CASSQDFGDPGYTF	TGCGCCAGCAGCCAAGATTTCGGGGACCCCGGCTACACCTTC
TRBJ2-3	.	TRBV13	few	CASSLGLNTDTQYF	TGTGCCAGCAGCTTAGGACTGAATACAGATACGCAGTATTTT
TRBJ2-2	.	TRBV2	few	CASNPANTGELFF	TGTGCCAGCAATCCAGCGAACACCGGGGAGCTGTTTTTT
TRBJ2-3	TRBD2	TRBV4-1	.	CASSQEHSGDTDTQYF	TGCGCCAGCAGCCAGGAACATAGCGGGGACACAGATACGCAGTATTTT
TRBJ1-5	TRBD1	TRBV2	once	CASRTGGNQPQHF	TGTGCCAGCAGGACAGGGGGCAATCAGCCCCAGCATTTT
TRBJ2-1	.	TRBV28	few	CASSLIPAANEQFF	TGTGCCAGCAGTTTAATACCGGCAGCGAATGAGCAGTTCTTC
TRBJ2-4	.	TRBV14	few	CASSQDLQGRNIQYF	TGTGCCAGCAGCCAAGATCTCCAGGGGCGAAACATTCAGTACTTC
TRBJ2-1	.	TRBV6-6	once	CASSSRGSYNEQFF	TGTGCCAGCAGTAGTAGGGGCTCCTACAATGAGCAGTTCTTC
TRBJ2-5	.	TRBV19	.	CASTTSEGETQYF	TGTGCCAGTACCACCTCCGAGGGGGAGACCCAGTACTTC
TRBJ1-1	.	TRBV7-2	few	CASSARSGQIVAFF	TGTGCCAGCAGCGCTAGGTCAGGACAGATAGTAGCTTTCTTT
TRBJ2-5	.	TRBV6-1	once	CASSVRGETQYF	TGTGCCAGCAGCGTCCGGGGAGAGACCCAGTACTTC
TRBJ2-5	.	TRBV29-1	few	CSVEEGNQETQYF	TGCAGCGTTGAAGAGGGCAACCAAGAGACCCAGTACTTC
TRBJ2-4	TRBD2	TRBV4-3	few	CASSQSGRAVDIQYF	TGCGCCAGCAGCCAGAGCGGGAGGGCCGTGGACATTCAGTACTTC
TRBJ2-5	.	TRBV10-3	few	CAISDRETQYF	TGTGCCATCAGTGATAGAGAGACCCAGTACTTC